These 17 T cell receptor beta chains were all obtained from the same sample, sequenced in a study of cytomegalovirus exposure and HLA in healthy donors. PCR used 60 Vbeta primers and 13 Jbeta primers. Clones were sequenced by immunoSEQ multiplex PCR, and TCRdb holds only the in-frame ones, with some missing. This sample has approximately 150,000 clones, with roughly 79% found just once. The source material was PBMCs. These receptors were obtained from a man aged 35 to 55 in good health and CMV-seronegative.

The table lists this clone with a few counts. The chain uses TRBV5-5 and TRBJ1-1; no firm D call. The ends were cut back, 2 bases at V and 3 bases at J, with 11 bases in the middle. CDR3 length: 14 residues. Germline V CDR1 and CDR2: SGHKS, YYEKEE (reference sequence). The CDR3 here is CASSFSMRYTEAFF. The CDR3 DNA follows: TGTGCCAGCAGCTTTTCCATGCGATACACTGAAGCTTTCTTT.

This clone occurred once. This rearrangement joins TRBV4-1 to TRBJ1-3; D remains ambiguous. The CDR3 loop spans 19 amino acids. Germline CDR1 and CDR2: MGHRA and YSYEKL. The V end was cut by 4 bases, the J end by 0 bases, with 22 bases between. CDR3 sequence (DNA): TGCGCCAGCAGCCTAACTACTCTTTTTGGCGCCCGCTCTGGAAACACCATATATTTT. Translated, it gives CASSLTTLFGARSGNTIYF.

The rearrangement joins TRBV27 to TRBJ1-1, with D possibly being TRBD1 (5 bases). The CDR3 extends over 15 amino acids. Looked up from germline, CDR1 is MNHEY and CDR2 is SMNVEV (reference sequence). Trimming pared 0 bases from V and 0 bases from J, leaving 8 bases between. The chain's CDR3 is CASSLSPGMNTEAFF. DNA for the CDR3: TGTGCCAGCAGTTTATCACCAGGGATGAACACTGAAGCTTTCTTT.

The chain employs TRBV27 and TRBJ2-6; D is perhaps TRBD1 (6 bases). The CDR3 extends over 15 amino acids. Germline V gene data show CDR1 as MNHEY and CDR2 as SMNVEV (reference sequence). The V end lost 7 bases, the J end lost 4 bases, and 14 bases lay between the germline ends. In DNA form, the CDR3 reads TGTGCCAGCAACAGGGCAGGGACCGGGGCCAACGTCCTGACTTTC. This codes for CASNRAGTGANVLTF.

The CDR3 region is CASSLASKNTEAFF. The CDR3 DNA is TGTGCCAGCAGCTTAGCGAGTAAGAACACTGAAGCTTTCTTT. The V gene is TRBV7-9, the J gene TRBJ1-1; D ambiguous. The CDR3 sequence is 14 residues long. CDR1 is SEHNR and CDR2 is FQNEAQ in the germline V gene (reference sequence). The V and J ends lost 0 bases and 1 base respectively, with 6 bases between them.

The chain couples TRBV10-1 to TRBJ2-1, with D perhaps TRBD2 (5 bases). Germline V gene data show CDR1 as WNHNN and CDR2 as SYGVQD (reference sequence). The CDR3 spans 15 residues. Between the trimmed V and J ends, which lost 3 bases and 0 bases, there was a span of 9 bases. The CDR3 spells CASSEAASSYNEQFF. DNA of the CDR3: TGCGCCAGCAGTGAAGCGGCAAGCTCCTACAATGAGCAGTTCTTC.

The chain employs TRBV5-1 and TRBJ2-7; a possible D gene is TRBD2 (6 bases). This CDR3 contains 13 residues. CDR1 SGHRS and CDR2 YFSETQ come from the germline V gene. V lost 4 bases and J 3 bases, leaving 11 bases between the germline ends. CDR3 amino acids: CASSPSENYEQYF. The CDR3 coding sequence is TGCGCCAGCAGCCCTAGCGAGAACTACGAGCAGTACTTC.

J is TRBJ2-5 and V is TRBV5-4; 10 nucleotides match TRBD2. V shed 1 base and J 4 bases; nucleotides not matched to a gene: 1. The CDR3 is 14 residues long. In germline, CDR1 is SGHNT, CDR2 YYREEE (reference sequence). The CDR3 region has the DNA TGTGCCAGCAGCTTGCTAGCGGGAGTAGAGACCCAGTACTTC. It encodes CASSLLAGVETQYF.

For this clone: A junction end diverges from the germline sequence, so it may reflect a read error. The V and J genes are TRBV5-4 and TRBJ2-6; 12 nucleotides align to TRBD2. Germline lookup yields CDR1 SGHNT and CDR2 YYREEE (reference sequence). The length of the CDR3 is 19 residues. This CDR3 reads CASSSDGLAGLTGANGLTF. The DNA for the CDR3 is TGTGCCAGCAGCTCGGACGGACTAGCGGGACTTACTGGGGCCAACGGCCTGACTTTC.

The gene calls are TRBV9 and TRBJ1-4; D perhaps matches TRBD1 (5 bases). From germline, CDR1 is SGDLS and CDR2 YYNGEE. Trimming removed 3 bases from V and 5 bases from J, with 17 bases in between. The CDR3 consists of 16 residues. CDR3 residues: CASSALGVGVNEKLFF. The CDR3 nucleotides are TGTGCCAGCAGCGCCCTAGGCGTAGGGGTAAATGAAAAACTGTTTTTT.

The chain joins TRBV2 to TRBJ2-3, with 11 bases that match TRBD2. CDR1 and CDR2 from the germline V gene are SNHLY and FYNNEI. V was clipped by 3 bases and J by 2 bases; unmatched bases: 10. This CDR3 comprises 18 residues. CDR3 coding DNA: TGTGCCAGCAGTGACGCGACAGTAGCGGGGGGGGCCACAGATACGCAGTATTTT. This sequence encodes CASSDATVAGGATDTQYF. Together with reference TRBV2 and TRBJ2-3, the CDR3 gives the full variable domain: EPEVTQTPSHQVTQMGQEVILRCVPISNHLYFYWYRQILGQKVEFLVSFYNNEISEKSEIFDDQFSVERPDGSNFTLKIRSTKLEDSAMYFCASSDATVAGGATDTQYFGPGTRLTVL.

This chain joins TRBV2 and TRBJ2-1, with 8 bases aligning to TRBD1. CDR3 length: 15 amino acids. In germline, CDR1 is SNHLY, CDR2 FYNNEI. The junction had 13 bases not matched to a gene; V was cut back by 9 bases and J by 6 bases. As DNA, the CDR3 is TGTGCCAGTAAGCCGGGACAGGACCTCTCCAATGAGCAGTTCTTC. This encodes CASKPGQDLSNEQFF.

For the CDR3, the DNA is TGTGCCAGCTCACCGAAACTAGCGGGAGAGACCTACGAGCAGTACTTC. Translation gives CASSPKLAGETYEQYF. This chain connects TRBV18 to TRBJ2-7, with 11 bases lining up with TRBD2. The CDR3 is 16 amino acids. J gave up 2 bases and V 3 bases, and 6 bases lay outside the gene matches. Per the germline V gene, CDR1 is KGHSH and CDR2 is LQKENI.

The chain links TRBV7-2 to TRBJ2-7; possible D gene TRBD2, 5 bases. The CDR3 extends over 15 amino acids. Trimming cost V 3 bases and J 0 bases, with 12 bases left between them. Germline CDR1 reads SGHTA; CDR2 reads FQGNSA. The CDR3 DNA reads TGTGCCAGCAGCTTGGGAGCCGGGCTCTCCTACGAGCAGTACTTC. This encodes CASSLGAGLSYEQYF.

This chain connects TRBV7-3 to TRBJ2-1; 12 bases map to TRBD2. With V trimmed by 5 bases and J by 8 bases, 10 bases remained unmatched. CDR1 is SGHTA, CDR2 FQGTGA, per germline. This CDR3 region has 16 residues. CDR3 in DNA: TGTGCCAGCAGCGACCGACTAGCGGGAGTTAGCGATGAGCAGTTCTTC. This gives the protein CASSDRLAGVSDEQFF.

The chain carries TRBV27 and TRBJ2-7; TRBD2 might be the D (5 bases). V shed 0 bases and J shed 3 bases, with 15 bases lying between them. From germline, CDR1 is MNHEY and CDR2 SMNVEV (reference sequence). The CDR3 loop spans 16 amino acids. The CDR3 DNA reads as TGTGCCAGCAGTTTATCTTGGGCTAGACTAAGCTACGAGCAGTACTTC. Amino acid sequence: CASSLSWARLSYEQYF.

V is TRBV11-3 and J is TRBJ2-3; 12 bases are a match to TRBD2. This CDR3 contains 16 residues. V dropped 5 bases and J dropped 2; count of bases not matched to a gene: 5. The germline V gene encodes CDR1 SGHNT and CDR2 YENEEA. The CDR3 DNA reads TGTGCCAGCAGCCTAGGACTAGCGGGAACCACAGATACGCAGTATTTT. Its translation: CASSLGLAGTTDTQYF.